This passage covers 29 T cell receptor beta chains from one sample sequenced in a study of cytomegalovirus exposure and HLA in healthy donors. Primers included in the PCR were 60 Vbeta and 13 Jbeta primers. Profiled with immunoSEQ multiplex PCR; TCRdb holds only in-frame clones, not every one. The sample yields around 150,000 clones, about 76% seen once. The source material was PBMCs. The receptors here all came from a human donor in good health.

The genes are TRBV7-2 and TRBJ1-1; 7 nucleotides agree with TRBD1. This CDR3 contains 14 residues. Germline-derived CDR1 and CDR2 are SGHTA and FQGNSA. The V gene end was trimmed by 4 bases and the J gene end by 7 bases; junction bases not matched to a gene: 9. Written as DNA, the CDR3 is TGTGCCAGCAGCTCTCGGACAGGAGCTAATGAAGCTTTCTTT. It specifies CASSSRTGANEAFF.

This clone was detected once. The rearrangement joins TRBV9 to TRBJ2-7, with 7 bases aligning to TRBD1. This CDR3 is 14 amino acids long. Unmatched junction bases numbered 4, after V lost 1 base and J lost 3 bases. Per germline, CDR1 SGDLS and CDR2 YYNGEE. The CDR3 is CASSVTGDLYEQYF. Here the CDR3 DNA reads TGTGCCAGCAGCGTAACAGGGGACCTCTACGAGCAGTACTTC. Full variable domain (remainder filled in from reference TRBV9 and TRBJ2-7): DSGVTQTPKHLITATGQRVTLRCSPRSGDLSVYWYQQSLDQGLQFLIQYYNGEERAKGNILERFSAQQFPDLHSELNLSSLELGDSALYFCASSVTGDLYEQYFGPGTRLTVT.

V gene TRBV6-4 combines with J gene TRBJ2-3, with a tentative D call TRBD1 (6 bases). V lost 2 bases and J lost 2, with 8 bases in between. The CDR3 totals 14 residues. The germline gives CDR1 MRHNA, CDR2 SNTAGT. The CDR3 nucleotides are TGTGCCAGCAGTGACGGACAGCTCACAGATACGCAGTATTTT. Protein sequence: CASSDGQLTDTQYF.

There are a few counts of this clone. The chain joins TRBV7-9 to TRBJ2-7; TRBD1 matches 8 bases. The CDR3 loop spans 14 amino acids. In germline, CDR1 is SEHNR, CDR2 FQNEAQ (reference sequence). J lost 6 bases, V lost 5 bases, and 9 bases had no gene match. CDR3 region: CASSRDRGKVEQYF. The CDR3 DNA sequence: TGTGCCAGCAGCCGAGACAGGGGAAAGGTCGAGCAGTACTTC.

The chain combines TRBV2 with TRBJ2-6, with TRBD1 matching over 10 bases. This CDR3 has 16 residues. Per germline, CDR1 SNHLY and CDR2 FYNNEI. Trimming cost V 8 bases and J 4 bases; bases outside gene matches: 8. The CDR3 spells CASGEDRGSGANVLTF. DNA of the CDR3: TGTGCCAGCGGGGAGGACAGGGGGTCGGGGGCCAACGTCCTGACTTTC.

V gene TRBV11-2 combines with J gene TRBJ2-7, with D possibly TRBD2 on 6 matching bases. CDR3 length: 16 residues. From germline, CDR1 is SGHAT and CDR2 FQNNGV. V lost 1 base, J lost 5 bases, and 18 bases lay in between. The CDR3 here is CASSLVGRRGRNEQYF. The CDR3 DNA is TGTGCCAGCAGCTTAGTCGGGCGGCGGGGTAGGAACGAGCAGTACTTC.

This chain uses TRBV5-1 with TRBJ2-1, with a tentative D call TRBD2 (6 bases). V was trimmed by 1 base and J by 0 bases, leaving 11 bases between them. The CDR3 consists of 16 residues. Germline V gene lookup returns CDR1 SGHRS and CDR2 YFSETQ. The chain's CDR3 is CASSLPVGGSYNEQFF. As DNA, the CDR3 is TGCGCCAGCAGCTTGCCTGTGGGGGGCTCCTACAATGAGCAGTTCTTC.

The chain combines TRBV7-2 with TRBJ1-4; 10 nucleotides align to TRBD1. With 4 bases clipped from V and 7 bases from J, the junction kept 15 bases outside the gene matches. This CDR3 is 18 amino acids long. Germline assignment: CDR1 SGHTA and CDR2 FQGNSA. CDR3 residues: CASSSSTLPGQGSEKLFF. The CDR3 nucleotides are TGTGCCAGCAGCTCCAGTACCCTTCCGGGACAGGGGAGTGAAAAACTGTTTTTT.

The genes are TRBV5-4 and TRBJ2-5; 12 bases are a match to TRBD2. Gene TRBJ2-7 matches the end of the DNA better, so the J call may be wrong. This CDR3 region has 18 residues. Germline V gene lookup returns CDR1 SGHNT and CDR2 YYREEE (reference sequence). In nucleotides, the CDR3 is TGTGCCAGCAGCCCTATGGAAATACTAGCGGGAGGCCACTACGAGCAGTACTTC. Translation gives CASSPMEILAGGHYEQYF.

The chain carries TRBV9 and TRBJ2-5; TRBD2 aligns across 7 bases. The CDR3 has 16 residues. J gave up 2 bases and V 0 bases, and 7 bases lay outside the gene matches. Per the germline V gene, CDR1 is SGDLS and CDR2 is YYNGEE. CDR3 sequence (DNA): TGTGCCAGCAGCGTAGGGCTAGCGGCGATACAAGAGACCCAGTACTTC. Translation: CASSVGLAAIQETQYF.

The V and J genes are TRBV19 and TRBJ2-5; D is undetermined. This CDR3 is built from 15 residues. Germline values: CDR1 LNHDA, CDR2 SQIVND (reference sequence). Trimming stripped 5 bases from V and 1 base from J, with 14 bases between. Here the CDR3 DNA reads TGTGCCAGTAGTCAACCGACGACTGTCCAAGAGACCCAGTACTTC. It encodes CASSQPTTVQETQYF. Complete variable domain (other parts from reference TRBV19 and TRBJ2-5): DGGITQSPKYLFRKEGQNVTLSCEQNLNHDAMYWYRQDPGQGLRLIYYSQIVNDFQKGDIAEGYSVSREKKESFPLTVTSAQKNPTAFYLCASSQPTTVQETQYFGPGTRLLVL.

V and J are TRBV6-4 and TRBJ2-1; 7 nucleotides line up with TRBD2. This CDR3 has 14 amino acids. Germline-derived CDR1 and CDR2 are MRHNA and SNTAGT. V gave up 4 bases and J gave up 3 bases; unmatched junction bases: 3. The CDR3 spells CASSVSGVYNEQFF. The CDR3 coding sequence is TGTGCCAGCAGTGTGAGCGGGGTCTACAATGAGCAGTTCTTC.

CDR3 amino acids: CASSLEAGNTEAFF. CDR3 coding DNA: TGTGCCAGCAGCTTGGAAGCGGGGAACACTGAAGCTTTCTTT. V is TRBV5-4 and J is TRBJ1-1; D remains unclear. Germline lookup yields CDR1 SGHNT and CDR2 YYREEE (reference sequence). V was pared by 0 bases and J by 1 base, with 7 bases between. The CDR3 has 14 amino acids.

The gene calls are TRBV5-6 and TRBJ2-7; maybe TRBD1 (5 bases). This CDR3 contains 13 residues. The ends were cut back, 0 bases at V and 5 bases at J, with 9 bases in the middle. Germline V lookup: CDR1 SGHDT, CDR2 YYEEEE. Here the CDR3 DNA reads TGTGCCAGCAGCTTGGGGGGCCGACACGAGCAGTACTTC. Encoded protein: CASSLGGRHEQYF.

The CDR3 is CASSLGYYRDRGLYEQYF. The CDR3 DNA reads as TGTGCCAGCAGTCTAGGGTATTACCGGGACAGGGGGCTCTACGAGCAGTACTTC. The chain employs TRBV28 and TRBJ2-7; 12 bases match TRBD1. V was clipped by 5 bases and J by 3 bases; unmatched bases: 14. Germline V lookup: CDR1 MDHEN, CDR2 SYDVKM. CDR3 length: 18 amino acids.

This sequence joins TRBV5-1 and TRBJ2-2; a possible D gene is TRBD2 (6 bases). Between the trimmed V and J ends, which lost 4 bases and 6 bases, there was a span of 16 bases. Germline assignment: CDR1 SGHRS and CDR2 YFSETQ. CDR3 length: 15 amino acids. CDR3 coding DNA: TGCGCCAGCAGCCAGGGACTCAGCAGGTCCGGGGAGCTGTTTTTT. It encodes CASSQGLSRSGELFF.

This sequence joins TRBV5-6 and TRBJ2-2, with 10 bases that match TRBD2. V gave up 2 bases and J gave up 7 bases; unmatched junction bases: 5. Germline V CDR1 and CDR2: SGHDT, YYEEEE. CDR3 length: 15 residues. This CDR3 reads CASSFVPSGGGELFF. Here the CDR3 DNA reads TGTGCCAGCAGCTTTGTTCCTAGCGGGGGCGGGGAGCTGTTTTTT.

The CDR3 sequence is CASSLCRRQGSQPQHF. DNA of the CDR3: TGTGCCAGCAGTTTATGCAGACGGCAGGGGAGTCAGCCCCAGCATTTT. This chain uses TRBV28 with TRBJ1-5; the D gene is possibly TRBD1 (6 bases). The CDR3 is 16 amino acids. The ends were cut back, 0 bases at V and 6 bases at J, with 15 bases in the middle. Germline V CDR1 and CDR2: MDHEN, SYDVKM.

The chain recombines TRBV5-1 with TRBJ2-7; 7 nucleotides match TRBD1. The CDR3 loop spans 14 amino acids. CDR1 and CDR2 from the germline V gene are SGHRS and YFSETQ. V was pared by 1 base and J by 5 bases, with 6 bases of the junction left unmatched. Here the CDR3 DNA reads TGCGCCAGCAGCTTGTTACAGGGGTTAGACGAGCAGTACTTC. Its translation: CASSLLQGLDEQYF.

The chain is built from TRBV19 and TRBJ2-7, with TRBD2 matching 8 bases. Germline assignment: CDR1 LNHDA and CDR2 SQIVND (reference sequence). The CDR3 runs 15 residues. The junction had 7 bases not matched to a gene; V was cut back by 4 bases and J by 2 bases. The CDR3 bases are TGTGCCAGTAGTACGAGTAGCGGGGTTACCTACGAGCAGTACTTC. It yields the protein CASSTSSGVTYEQYF. Filled out from reference TRBV19 and TRBJ2-7, the complete variable domain reads DGGITQSPKYLFRKEGQNVTLSCEQNLNHDAMYWYRQDPGQGLRLIYYSQIVNDFQKGDIAEGYSVSREKKESFPLTVTSAQKNPTAFYLCASSTSSGVTYEQYFGPGTRLTVT.

The chain has TRBV6-6 and TRBJ2-1; TRBD2 matches 10 bases. V was pared by 0 bases and J by 7 bases, with 3 bases of the junction left unmatched. The germline gives CDR1 MNHNY, CDR2 SVGAGI (reference sequence). CDR3 length: 15 residues. The CDR3 region is CASSYSGLAANEQFF. The CDR3, as DNA: TGTGCCAGCAGTTACTCCGGACTAGCGGCGAATGAGCAGTTCTTC.

V and J are TRBV19 and TRBJ1-5, with TRBD1 identical over 8 bases. Trimming cost V 7 bases and J 11 bases; bases outside gene matches: 10. Germline values: CDR1 LNHDA, CDR2 SQIVND (reference sequence). The CDR3 has 13 residues. The CDR3 region has the DNA TGTGCCAGTACAGGGGGCGCGGGGTCAGCCCAGCATTTT. Protein: CASTGGAGSAQHF.

The V and J genes are TRBV6-1 and TRBJ1-6, with unresolved D. The CDR3 is 13 residues long. Germline loops: CDR1 MNHNS, CDR2 SASEGT. The germline V and J ends were trimmed by 2 bases and 11 bases, with 10 bases remaining between them. The CDR3 DNA sequence: TGTGCCAGCAGTGAAATATCTCTCGCACCCCTCCACTTT. Protein product: CASSEISLAPLHF.

This clone is a singleton in its sample. The genes are TRBV6-1 and TRBJ1-2; no firm D call. CDR1 is MNHNS, CDR2 SASEGT, per germline. The germline V and J ends were trimmed by 6 bases and 6 bases, with 17 bases remaining between them. The CDR3 has 14 residues. This CDR3 is CASSGATRGDGYTF. The DNA for the CDR3 is TGTGCCAGCAGCGGAGCCACCCGAGGCGATGGCTACACCTTC.

This chain uses TRBV19 with TRBJ1-5; 7 bases are a match to TRBD1. The CDR3 consists of 14 residues. Germline CDR1 reads LNHDA; CDR2 reads SQIVND (reference sequence). V shed 7 bases, J shed 4 bases, and the junction held 7 bases outside the gene matches. DNA of the CDR3: TGTGCCAGTACTAACGTGGACAGGAATCAGCCCCAGCATTTT. It yields the protein CASTNVDRNQPQHF.

The sample holds one count of this clone. V usage is TRBV7-2 and J usage is TRBJ2-7, with a weak D call TRBD1 (6 bases). V was clipped by 3 bases and J by 3 bases, with 12 bases between them. Per the germline V gene, CDR1 is SGHTA and CDR2 is FQGNSA. This CDR3 is 14 amino acids long. CDR3 DNA: TGTGCCAGCAGCTTGGAAGGACAGTTCTACGAGCAGTACTTC. Encoded protein: CASSLEGQFYEQYF. Looking up the rest from reference TRBV7-2 and TRBJ2-7 gives the full variable domain: GAGVSQSPSNKVTEKGKDVELRCDPISGHTALYWYRQSLGQGLEFLIYFQGNSAPDKSGLPSDRFSAERTGGSVSTLTIQRTQQEDSAVYLCASSLEGQFYEQYFGPGTRLTVT.

The chain recombines TRBV28 with TRBJ2-1; 8 bases agree with TRBD2. The J segment lost 3 bases and the V segment lost 7 bases, leaving 11 bases of the junction unmatched. Germline V gene lookup returns CDR1 MDHEN and CDR2 SYDVKM. The CDR3 runs 16 residues. The DNA for the CDR3 is TGTGCCAGCATTACCACCAGCGGGAGAGGCTACAATGAGCAGTTCTTC. Residues: CASITTSGRGYNEQFF.

This clone appeared once. The chain is built from TRBV5-4 and TRBJ2-1, with D maybe TRBD2 (5 bases). This CDR3 comprises 15 residues. The germline gives CDR1 SGHNT, CDR2 YYREEE (reference sequence). Deletions cut 4 bases from V and 4 bases from J, with 15 bases between. For the CDR3, the DNA is TGTGCCAGCAGCACCCGGTGGAGCGGATACAATGAGCAGTTCTTC. Amino acids: CASSTRWSGYNEQFF. The full variable domain, in which reference TRBV5-4 and TRBJ2-1 provide the parts outside the CDR3, is ETGVTQSPTHLIKTRGQQVTLRCSSQSGHNTVSWYQQALGQGPQFIFQYYREEENGRGNFPPRFSGLQFPNYSSELNVNALELDDSALYLCASSTRWSGYNEQFFGPGTRLTVL.

Points on this clone: Germline is not matched at one junction end, which may reflect a read error. This CDR3 reads CASSFRAGVWGLF. As DNA, the CDR3 is TGTGCCAGCAGTTTCCGGGCGGGGGTTTGGGGTCTCTTT. The V and J genes are TRBV27 and TRBJ1-1, with a possible D match to TRBD1 (5 bases). The CDR3 is made up of 13 amino acids. Germline lookup yields CDR1 MNHEY and CDR2 SMNVEV (reference sequence).